This T cell receptor beta chain stems from a study of blood T cells in healthy people across ages. Study as a whole: Template switching recovered approximately one barcoded beta molecule for every two T cells.

CDR1 and CDR2 (germline): SQVTM, ANQGSEA. The V gene end was trimmed by 7 bases and the J gene end by 9 bases; junction bases not matched to a gene: 10. The CDR3 is 13 amino acids. The second PCR ran roughly 7 to 11 cycles with a sample-barcoded 5' primer and J-beta primers. A template-switch adaptor containing 12 random nucleotides labeled each cDNA molecule. TCRdb reprocessed the 5' RACE reads via MiXCR and lists one record per CDR3 protein. The table shows 850,000 to 1,300,000 distinct CDR3 sequences, with around 43% occurring only once. This clonotype was sampled from a woman aged 55-69 years in good health. Specimen: blood. This chain links TRBV29-1 with TRBJ2-1; TRBD1 aligns across 9 bases. CDR3 sequence: CSADNRGRGEQFF. The CDR3 coding sequence is TGCAGCGCTGATAACAGGGGGCGCGGTGAGCAGTTCTTC.